These T cell receptor beta chains were read from a single sample in a study of T cell responses to AZD1222 COVID-19 vaccine. The protocol was immunoSEQ multiplex PCR, while the TCRdb copy is restricted to in-frame clones and leaves out a portion. This table holds about 120,000 clones, 85% to 90% found once. The specimen was peripheral blood, collected on day 0 of AZD1222 vaccination. The source is an adult in good health. Both conserved end residues are part of each CDR3. D genes are given only for firm matches. Clone size appears in some rows only: once, few, many, or a class for an expanded clone.

clone_size: .; j_call: TRBJ1-1; d_call: .; v_call: TRBV30; cdr3_aa: CAWSVRVNTEAFF; cdr3_nt: TGTGCCTGGAGTGTACGGGTGAACACTGAAGCTTTCTTT
clone_size: once; j_call: TRBJ2-7; d_call: .; v_call: TRBV6-5; cdr3_aa: CASSYSAGDSSYEQYF; cdr3_nt: TGTGCCAGCAGTTACTCGGCCGGGGATAGCTCCTACGAGCAGTACTTC
clone_size: .; j_call: TRBJ2-5; d_call: .; v_call: TRBV29-1; cdr3_aa: CSVENRLAQYF; cdr3_nt: TGCAGCGTTGAAAACAGGTTGGCCCAGTACTTC
clone_size: .; j_call: TRBJ1-1; d_call: TRBD1; v_call: TRBV27; cdr3_aa: CASSNLGQGTEAFF; cdr3_nt: TGTGCCAGCAGTAACTTGGGACAGGGCACTGAAGCTTTCTTT
clone_size: .; j_call: TRBJ1-2; d_call: TRBD1; v_call: TRBV2; cdr3_aa: CASRLDRTNYGYTF; cdr3_nt: TGTGCCAGCAGACTGGACAGGACAAACTATGGCTACACCTTC
clone_size: .; j_call: TRBJ1-5; d_call: .; v_call: TRBV9; cdr3_aa: CASTLGWLSQPQHF; cdr3_nt: TGTGCCAGTACTCTGGGGTGGCTTAGCCAGCCCCAGCATTTT
clone_size: .; j_call: TRBJ2-3; d_call: .; v_call: TRBV7-2; cdr3_aa: CASSSGTSTSTDTQYF; cdr3_nt: TGTGCCAGCAGCTCCGGGACAAGTACTAGCACAGATACGCAGTATTTT
clone_size: .; j_call: TRBJ1-2; d_call: TRBD1; v_call: TRBV4-1; cdr3_aa: CASSQSPQGGLGYTF; cdr3_nt: TGCGCCAGCAGCCAGTCGCCACAGGGGGGTCTTGGCTACACCTTC
clone_size: .; j_call: TRBJ1-1; d_call: .; v_call: TRBV3-1/TRBV3-2; cdr3_aa: CASSPGRSRAFF; cdr3_nt: TGTGCCAGCAGCCCGGGACGTTCGCGGGCTTTCTTT
clone_size: .; j_call: TRBJ1-5; d_call: .; v_call: TRBV7-9; cdr3_aa: CASSFWDTNQPQHF; cdr3_nt: TGTGCCAGCAGCTTTTGGGACACTAATCAGCCCCAGCATTTT
clone_size: once; j_call: TRBJ2-1; d_call: .; v_call: TRBV7-2; cdr3_aa: CASSLNLNPHNEQFF; cdr3_nt: TGTGCCAGCAGCCTCAACCTCAACCCACACAATGAGCAGTTCTTC
clone_size: .; j_call: TRBJ2-3; d_call: TRBD2; v_call: TRBV18; cdr3_aa: CASSGLLTDTQYF; cdr3_nt: TGTGCCAGCTCGGGACTACTCACAGATACGCAGTATTTT
clone_size: .; j_call: TRBJ1-1; d_call: TRBD1; v_call: TRBV7-9; cdr3_aa: CASSLDRGQGTVEAFF; cdr3_nt: TGTGCCAGCAGCCTCGACCGGGGACAGGGGACGGTTGAAGCTTTCTTT
clone_size: .; j_call: TRBJ2-7; d_call: .; v_call: TRBV5-1; cdr3_aa: CASSWTVSSYEQYF; cdr3_nt: TGCGCCAGCAGCTGGACAGTGAGCTCCTACGAGCAGTACTTC
clone_size: .; j_call: TRBJ1-1; d_call: .; v_call: TRBV28; cdr3_aa: CASSLQGGTEAFF; cdr3_nt: TGTGCCAGCAGCTTACAGGGAGGCACTGAAGCTTTCTTT
clone_size: .; j_call: TRBJ2-4; d_call: .; v_call: TRBV18; cdr3_aa: CASSQNWEAKNIQYF; cdr3_nt: TGTGCCAGCTCACAGAATTGGGAAGCCAAAAACATTCAGTACTTC
clone_size: .; j_call: TRBJ1-1; d_call: .; v_call: TRBV18; cdr3_aa: CASSPPGTKKNTEAFF; cdr3_nt: TGTGCCAGCTCACCCCCCGGGACAAAGAAGAACACTGAAGCTTTCTTT
clone_size: .; j_call: TRBJ1-4; d_call: .; v_call: TRBV6-2/TRBV6-3; cdr3_aa: CASSYSTSGVGTNNEKLFF; cdr3_nt: TGTGCCAGCAGTTACTCGACCTCGGGAGTTGGGACCAACAATGAAAAACTGTTTTTT
clone_size: .; j_call: TRBJ1-2; d_call: .; v_call: TRBV18; cdr3_aa: CASSPSRLSDYGYTF; cdr3_nt: TGTGCCAGCTCACCAAGTAGGCTCTCGGACTATGGCTACACCTTC
clone_size: .; j_call: TRBJ1-3; d_call: .; v_call: TRBV7-8; cdr3_aa: CASSLASGNTIYF; cdr3_nt: TGTGCCAGCAGCTTAGCGTCTGGAAACACCATATATTTT
clone_size: .; j_call: TRBJ1-5; d_call: .; v_call: TRBV30; cdr3_aa: CAWKGPADQPQHF; cdr3_nt: TGTGCCTGGAAGGGCCCGGCCGATCAGCCCCAGCATTTT
clone_size: .; j_call: TRBJ1-1; d_call: .; v_call: TRBV6-5; cdr3_aa: CASSRQLEGTEAFF; cdr3_nt: TGTGCCAGCAGTCGACAGTTGGAGGGCACTGAAGCTTTCTTT
clone_size: .; j_call: TRBJ2-7; d_call: .; v_call: TRBV7-2; cdr3_aa: CASSSLPGRGPVNEQYF; cdr3_nt: TGTGCCAGCAGCTCACTCCCGGGGCGGGGGCCGGTAAACGAGCAGTACTTC
clone_size: .; j_call: TRBJ1-2; d_call: .; v_call: TRBV5-5; cdr3_aa: CASRGDPPEHAYGYTF; cdr3_nt: TGTGCCAGCAGGGGGGACCCCCCCGAACATGCCTATGGCTACACCTTC
clone_size: few; j_call: TRBJ1-3; d_call: .; v_call: TRBV30; cdr3_aa: CAWRWDKGNTIYF; cdr3_nt: TGTGCCTGGAGATGGGATAAAGGAAACACCATATATTTT
clone_size: .; j_call: TRBJ1-5; d_call: TRBD1; v_call: TRBV15; cdr3_aa: CATSRGTGGIIQPQHF; cdr3_nt: TGTGCCACCAGCAGAGGGACAGGGGGCATTATTCAGCCCCAGCATTTT
clone_size: .; j_call: TRBJ1-5; d_call: .; v_call: TRBV28; cdr3_aa: CASSFSPAKPQHF; cdr3_nt: TGTGCCAGCAGTTTTTCCCCCGCAAAGCCCCAGCATTTT
clone_size: .; j_call: TRBJ1-2; d_call: .; v_call: TRBV3-1/TRBV3-2; cdr3_aa: CASSHFEAALYGYTF; cdr3_nt: TGTGCCAGCAGCCACTTCGAGGCAGCGCTCTATGGCTACACCTTC
clone_size: .; j_call: TRBJ1-5; d_call: .; v_call: TRBV6-5; cdr3_aa: CATVTGYSNQPQHF; cdr3_nt: TGTGCCACTGTGACGGGCTATAGCAATCAGCCCCAGCATTTT
clone_size: .; j_call: TRBJ1-3; d_call: .; v_call: TRBV7-2; cdr3_aa: CASSSQGSSGNTIYF; cdr3_nt: TGTGCCAGCAGCTCACAGGGATCCTCTGGAAACACCATATATTTT
clone_size: .; j_call: TRBJ2-7; d_call: .; v_call: TRBV5-4; cdr3_aa: CASSLSGGSYEQYF; cdr3_nt: TGTGCCAGCAGCTTGTCCGGGGGATCCTACGAGCAGTACTTC
clone_size: .; j_call: TRBJ2-3; d_call: .; v_call: TRBV21-1; cdr3_aa: CASRGTSGLDTQYF; cdr3_nt: TGTGCCAGCCGCGGGACTAGCGGTTTAGATACGCAGTATTTT
clone_size: few; j_call: TRBJ2-7; d_call: .; v_call: TRBV15; cdr3_aa: CATSRDQPGLSYEQYF; cdr3_nt: TGTGCCACCAGCAGAGATCAGCCGGGACTTTCCTACGAGCAGTACTTC